This is a list of T cell receptor beta chains from one sample in a study of shared clonotypes between healthy human individuals. Sequencing was performed with immunoSEQ multiplex PCR; in TCRdb, only in-frame clones are kept and a portion is missing. The sample shows around 500,000 clones, 70% to 80% of them seen only once. Sample: PBMCs. Receptors were obtained from a woman between 40 and 50 years old in good health. Some clones in this sample may be carry-over from other donors' samples. CDR3s include the opening cysteine and the closing phenylalanine or tryptophan. D genes are given only for firm matches. Some rows mark clone size as missing; the rest say once, few, many or name a class of expanded clone.

TRBV7-9,TRBJ1-2,NA,TRBD1,TGTGCCAGCAGCCCCGAGACAGGGGTCTATGGCTACACCTTC,CASSPETGVYGYTF
TRBV5-4,TRBJ2-2,NA,NA,TGTGCCAGCAGCTTGGACGCCAGGGTAGACACCGGGGAGCTGTTTTTT,CASSLDARVDTGELFF
TRBV10-3,TRBJ2-7,NA,NA,TGTGCCATCAGTCCGGCTAGCCTCCTACAGTTCAGCTCCTACGAGCAGTACTTC,CAISPASLLQFSSYEQYF
TRBV9,TRBJ2-7,NA,NA,TGTGCCAGCAGCGTAGGGGCAGGGGCCTACGAGCAGTACTTC,CASSVGAGAYEQYF
TRBV9,TRBJ2-1,NA,TRBD2,TGTGCCAGCAGCGTATCGGGGGACTACAACAATGAGCAGTTCTTC,CASSVSGDYNNEQFF
TRBV5-3,TRBJ2-5,NA,TRBD2,TGTGCCAGAAGCTTGACTGGGACTAGCGGGAGTCCAGAGACCCAGTACTTC,CARSLTGTSGSPETQYF
TRBV27,TRBJ2-5,NA,TRBD1,TGTGCCAGCAGTTGGACAGGCCAAGAGACCCAGTACTTC,CASSWTGQETQYF
TRBV5-1,TRBJ2-5,many,TRBD2,TGCGCCAGCAGCTGGAGCGGGAGCCAAGAGACCCAGTACTTC,CASSWSGSQETQYF
TRBV4-3,TRBJ2-7,NA,NA,TGCGCCAGCAGCCCCACTAGCTTATCCTACGAGCAGTACTTC,CASSPTSLSYEQYF
TRBV14,TRBJ2-7,NA,TRBD2,TGTGCCAGCAGCCAAGATCGATGGAAGACTAGCGGGAGGGCTTACGAGCAGTACTTC,CASSQDRWKTSGRAYEQYF
TRBV29-1,TRBJ2-2,NA,NA,TGCAGCGTTGAAATGGGGCATGACACCGGGGAGCTGCTTTTT,CSVEMGHDTGELLF
TRBV4-3,TRBJ1-2,once,NA,TGCGCCAGCAGCCAAGATCTGGGGTATGGCTACACCTTC,CASSQDLGYGYTF
TRBV7-9,TRBJ2-3,NA,NA,TGTGCCAGCAGCCCCCGCGGAGACAGTAGCACAGATACGCAGTATTTT,CASSPRGDSSTDTQYF
TRBV20-1,TRBJ2-5,many,NA,TGCAGTGCAGCGCCCAGGGGTAGCCAGTACTTC,CSAAPRGSQYF
TRBV19,TRBJ2-2,NA,TRBD1,TGTGCCAGTAGTAGGATAACCGGGACAGGGTATGGCGGGGAGCTGTTTTTT,CASSRITGTGYGGELFF
TRBV5-6,TRBJ2-3,NA,TRBD2,TGTGCCAGCAGCCCGACGAGGGGGTTACTAGCGGGAGAGCCAGATACGCAGTATTTT,CASSPTRGLLAGEPDTQYF
TRBV15,TRBJ1-1,NA,NA,TGTGCCACCAGCATGTCCCTACAACTTCCTGAAGCTTTCTTT,CATSMSLQLPEAFF
TRBV7-9,TRBJ2-7,NA,TRBD2,TGTGCCAGCAGCTCAGGACTAGCGGGAGGGTTCTCCTACGAGCAGTACTTC,CASSSGLAGGFSYEQYF
TRBV6-1,TRBJ2-7,NA,NA,TGTGCCAGCAGTGAATCGTCATGGGAGAACTCCTACGAGCAGTACTTC,CASSESSWENSYEQYF
TRBV4-1,TRBJ1-1,NA,NA,TGCGCCAGCAGCCAAGATGCAAGCCGTGAAGCTTTCTTT,CASSQDASREAFF
TRBV19,TRBJ1-1,NA,NA,TGTGCCAGTTCCGTGGCCGGACAGCCCATGAACACTGAAGCTTTCTTT,CASSVAGQPMNTEAFF
TRBV5-1,TRBJ2-7,NA,NA,TGCGCCAGCAGCCCAACTAGACTAGACGGCCTCTACGAGCAGTACTTC,CASSPTRLDGLYEQYF
TRBV10-2,TRBJ1-1,NA,NA,TGCGCCAGCAGTGAGTCGGGGGGGAGTGGGCCACTGGGGGCTTTCTTT,CASSESGGSGPLGAFF
TRBV5-1,TRBJ2-7,NA,NA,TGCGCCAGCAGCTCTTTTCTGGGGACGAGCTCCTACGAGCAGTACTTC,CASSSFLGTSSYEQYF
TRBV11-3,TRBJ2-5,NA,NA,TGTGCCAGCAGCTTAGGGCGGGACCAAGAGACCCAGTACTTC,CASSLGRDQETQYF
TRBV27,TRBJ2-1,many,NA,TGTGCCAGCAGTCCACAGAGGGGTGAGCAGTTCTTC,CASSPQRGEQFF
TRBV4-1,TRBJ2-1,NA,NA,TGCGCCAGCAGCCAAGACCTGGGAGGCGCCTACAATGAGCAGTTCTTC,CASSQDLGGAYNEQFF
TRBV10-3,TRBJ2-3,NA,NA,TGTGCCATCAGTGAGTCGGCTAGGCTCGGCACAGATACGCAGTATTTT,CAISESARLGTDTQYF
TRBV6-6,TRBJ2-1,NA,TRBD2,TGTGCCAGCAGCAAGACTAGCGGATACTACAATGAGCAGTTCTTC,CASSKTSGYYNEQFF
TRBV28,TRBJ2-3,once,TRBD1,TGTGCCAGCAGTGTCCGAGGGACAGGTCATACGCAGTATTTT,CASSVRGTGHTQYF
TRBV11-1,TRBJ2-5,NA,NA,TGTGCCAGCAGCCTCTCCCCCCCTCGAGCAACCCAAGAGACCCAGTACTTC,CASSLSPPRATQETQYF
TRBV28,TRBJ1-1,many,NA,TGTGCCAGCACCAGTCCATACGTGGAAGCTTTCTTT,CASTSPYVEAFF
TRBV7-2,TRBJ1-2,NA,TRBD1,TGTGCCAGCAGCTCCTACAGGGGGCTCGGCTACACCTTC,CASSSYRGLGYTF
TRBV28,TRBJ2-1,NA,NA,TGTGCCAGCCGACGGGGGAGCTCCTACAATGAGCAGTTCTTC,CASRRGSSYNEQFF
TRBV2,TRBJ2-7,many,NA,TGTGCCAGCAGCGCCCAGGGTCCCCCCTACGAGCAGTACTTC,CASSAQGPPYEQYF
TRBV5-1,TRBJ1-3,NA,NA,TGCGCCAGCAGCTTGGCGGGACCCCGAGGCAACACCATATATTTT,CASSLAGPRGNTIYF
TRBV29-1,TRBJ2-2,NA,TRBD1,TGCAGCGCCTCCGGGACAGCCCCGAACACCGGGGAGCTGTTTTTT,CSASGTAPNTGELFF
TRBV9,TRBJ2-2,NA,NA,TGTGCCAGCAGCGTAGATGGCGGGGAGCTGTTTTTT,CASSVDGGELFF
TRBV5-1,TRBJ2-5,NA,TRBD1,TGCGCCAGCAGCATGCCGGGACAGGGGAAGACCCAGTACTTC,CASSMPGQGKTQYF
TRBV7-7,TRBJ2-5,few,TRBD1,TGTGCTAGCAGCTTAAGGACAGGGGGCCAAGAGACCCAGTACTTC,CASSLRTGGQETQYF
TRBV9,TRBJ2-1,NA,NA,TGTGCCAGCAGCCAGGCGGGGGCCGGGTGGAATGAGCAGTTCTTC,CASSQAGAGWNEQFF
TRBV11-2,TRBJ2-2,once,NA,TGTGCCAGCAGCAAACAGTCGAACACCGGGGAGCTGTTTTTT,CASSKQSNTGELFF
TRBV18,TRBJ2-7,NA,NA,TGTGCCAGCTCACTTGTCGGCTCCGGGAGATCCTCCTGGTTGTACTTC,CASSLVGSGRSSWLYF
TRBV18,TRBJ2-1,NA,NA,TGTGCCAGCTCACCCAGGACGGGTTACAATGAGCAGTTCTTC,CASSPRTGYNEQFF
TRBV29-1,TRBJ2-4,NA,NA,TGCAGCGCTCGGGGGAGTGCAGGAGGCGAAAACATTCAGTACTTC,CSARGSAGGENIQYF
TRBV11-2,TRBJ2-3,NA,NA,TGTGCCAGCAGCTTAGTATCCACAGATACGCAGTATTTT,CASSLVSTDTQYF
TRBV14,TRBJ2-7,once,TRBD2,TGTGCCAGCAGCCACCCTACTAGCGACTACGAGCAGTACTTC,CASSHPTSDYEQYF
TRBV27,TRBJ1-1,NA,NA,TGTGCCAGCAGCCCCCAGGGAAACACTGAAGCTTTCTTT,CASSPQGNTEAFF
TRBV10-3,TRBJ2-5,many,TRBD1,TGTGCCATCAGTGAATCAGACAGGGGGCTGAAAGAGACCCAGTACTTC,CAISESDRGLKETQYF
TRBV18,TRBJ2-5,NA,NA,TGTGCCAGCTCATTACAAGGGCAAGAGACCCAGTACTTC,CASSLQGQETQYF
TRBV7-6,TRBJ1-2,NA,NA,TGTGCCAGCAGCTTAGGGCTGAACTATGGCTACACCTTC,CASSLGLNYGYTF
TRBV27,TRBJ2-7,NA,TRBD1,TGTGCCAGCAAACGACAGGGACCTTCCTACGAGCAGTACTTC,CASKRQGPSYEQYF
TRBV6-6,TRBJ2-7,NA,TRBD2,TGTGCCAGCACTTACGGGCTAGCGGGAGCTTACGAGCAGTACTTC,CASTYGLAGAYEQYF
TRBV6-5,TRBJ1-1,few,NA,TGTGCCAGCAGCCTCGTTGGGGTGGACACTGAAGCTTTCTTT,CASSLVGVDTEAFF